The clone carrying this T cell receptor beta chain was observed a handful of times. Its antigen is not known. A read error is likely here: a far larger clone is one base away. This specimen comes from a study of shared clonotypes between healthy human individuals. Regarding the study as a whole: Among donors, sharing of clonotypes was expected to be affected by sequencing depth.

Germline V gene lookup returns CDR1 KGHSH and CDR2 LQKENI. This CDR3 contains 14 residues. The study drew its donors from healthy HIV-negative adults without recent acute infections or vaccinations. Within Nashville, Tennessee resided all donors, each a Caucasian adult. Repertoires were generated with immunoSEQ multiplex PCR, while TCRdb's copy carries only in-frame clones and drops some. This table holds about half a million clones, 70% to 80% found once. Sequenced: PBMCs. This TCR came from a woman aged 40 to 49 in good health. Some clones in this sample may be carry-over from other donors' samples. The chain carries TRBV18 and TRBJ1-2, with D tentatively TRBD1 (5 bases). The CDR3 region is CASPPEGGDSGYTF. In DNA form, the CDR3 reads TGTGCCAGCCCACCCGAGGGAGGGGATTCTGGCTACACCTTC.